Detailed here is one T cell receptor beta chain. No antigen is known for it. No clone much larger than this one lies a single base away; base qualities are absent. This entry belongs to a study of blood T cell repertoires in COVID-19 (TCRdb year 2020). For context, the study as a whole: Collaborator samples came from the United States, Italy and Spain and covered acute and convalescent phases of COVID-19. The prospective study material was composed of cDNA or gDNA derived from T cells, B-cell-depleted T cells, or PBMCs. Deeply sampled blood TCRbeta repertoires from subjects exposed to, actively infected with, or recovered from COVID-19 were included in the dataset. A freely available public database, intended as a resource for researchers studying the immune response to SARS-CoV-2, is where the repertoires were released. Samples came from the ongoing ImmuneRACE study (first 160 participants) plus 1,254 subjects from 6 global collaborators. Nearly every sample came with metadata listing a de-identified subject ID, COVID-19 status, age in years and sex. Where available, HLA class I and class II types were obtained from metadata supplied by the sample provider rather than from assay-based typing.

Each collaborating institution followed its own protocols to collect whole blood in K2EDTA tubes. For TCRbeta analysis, collaborators shipped samples as frozen whole blood, isolated PBMCs, or DNA extracted from either of those sample types. What the research found in general, with its limitations: The amount of clinical and demographic metadata varied by source and participant and was provided uncurated.

TCRbeta CDR3 regions were amplified from genomic DNA by means of the immunoSEQ Assay, a bias-controlled multiplex PCR. From the authors' description of their analysis: The number of nucleated cells in each sample was estimated by amplification of reference gene primers within the assay. To quantify the absolute abundance of each unique TCRbeta CDR3 rearrangement, sequence reads were collapsed and filtered. For each sample, productive Simpson clonality was calculated as the square root of Simpson's diversity index over productive rearrangements. The source is immuneACCESS, and TCRdb retained only in-frame sequences with V and J called. Part of the clones is not carried over; for the studies checked, unresolved V genes explain less than half of this, and the remainder is unexplained. V, J and clone size are those of that table, while D and trimming were read from the DNA. The sample profile shows some 290,000 clones; about 88% of them were found once. The ten largest clonotypes hold 3.6% of the sample.

The germline V gene specifies MNHEY as CDR1 and SVGAGI as CDR2. Measured from the cysteine to the phenylalanine, the CDR3 is 16 residues long. Just CDR3 DNA is preserved here, 48 bases in frame from base 1. After removal of 0 bases from V and 4 bases from J, the junction retains 3 bases not matched to a gene. The V and J segments used are TRBV6-5 and TRBJ2-1, with 10 junctional bases fitting TRBD2. The TCR was taken from a man between 18 and 35 years old with active or convalescent COVID-19. Sequenced material: peripheral blood. The CDR3 reads CASSYSASGSYNEQFF. The DNA sequence is given as TGTGCCAGCAGTTACTCTGCTAGCGGGAGTTACAATGAGCAGTTCTTC.